Listed below are T cell receptor beta chains from one sample, sequenced in a study of T cells of healthy individuals. One entry per CDR3 protein results from TCRdb running MiXCR on the 5' RACE reads. Among roughly 87,000 distinct CDR3 sequences listed, 17% were seen once. The receptor source for this set is a human donor in good health. The CDR3 runs from the conserved cysteine through the conserved F or W. A D gene is named only where the DNA matches it firmly. Only part of the rows carry a size: once, few, many, or a class if the clone is expanded.

j_gene | abundance | v_gene | d_gene | CDR3aa | CDR3nt
TRBJ1-4 | many | TRBV4-2 | NA | CASSQEVSEKLFF | TGTGCCAGCAGCCAAGAGGTCAGCGAAAAACTGTTTTTT
TRBJ2-3 | many | TRBV10-3 | NA | CAISAALGTDTQYF | TGTGCCATCAGTGCCGCTCTCGGCACAGATACGCAGTATTTT
TRBJ2-5 | once | TRBV7-8 | NA | CASSFLDRLKETQYF | TGTGCCAGCAGCTTTCTTGACAGGCTCAAGGAGACCCAGTACTTC
TRBJ1-1 | NA | TRBV19 | NA | CASSIPGVGTEAFF | TGTGCCAGTAGTATACCAGGGGTTGGCACTGAAGCTTTCTTT
TRBJ2-5 | many | TRBV7-9 | NA | CASSLDGTETQYF | TGTGCCAGCAGCTTAGACGGTACGGAGACCCAGTACTTC
TRBJ2-3 | NA | TRBV5-5 | NA | CASSFWGQGDTQYF | TGTGCCAGCAGCTTCTGGGGGCAGGGGGATACGCAGTATTTT
TRBJ2-4 | NA | TRBV3-1 | TRBD2 | CASSHSGLAGAIAKNIQYF | TGTGCCAGCAGCCACTCGGGACTAGCGGGGGCTATAGCCAAAAACATTCAGTACTTC
TRBJ2-2 | NA | TRBV29-1 | NA | CSVDKKGNTGELFF | TGCAGCGTTGACAAGAAGGGGAACACCGGGGAGCTGTTTTTT
TRBJ1-4 | many | TRBV27 | TRBD1 | CASSRDRGLPPPGEKLFF | TGTGCCAGCAGTCGGGACAGGGGGCTTCCCCCCCCAGGGGAAAAACTGTTTTTT
TRBJ2-7 | many | TRBV12-2 | NA | CASDPQAGGDYEQYF | TGTGCAAGCGATCCACAAGCGGGGGGGGATTACGAGCAGTACTTC
TRBJ1-3 | many | TRBV9 | TRBD1 | CASSLRGTGGNTIYF | TGTGCCAGCAGCCTACGGGGGACAGGGGGAAACACCATATATTTT
TRBJ2-5 | NA | TRBV21-1 | NA | CASSKGGGLAGEETQYF | TGTGCCAGCAGCAAAGGTGGGGGACTAGCGGGAGAAGAGACCCAGTACTTC
TRBJ1-3 | NA | TRBV7-3 | NA | CASSFVSGNTIYF | TGTGCCAGCAGCTTTGTCTCTGGAAACACCATATATTTT
TRBJ2-5 | many | TRBV20-1 | TRBD2 | CSASSGTSEETQYF | TGCAGTGCTAGTTCCGGGACTAGCGAAGAGACCCAGTACTTC
TRBJ2-7 | NA | TRBV27 | NA | CASSPWSSVTSYEQYF | TGTGCCAGCAGTCCGTGGTCTAGCGTAACTTCCTACGAGCAGTACTTC
TRBJ1-1 | few | TRBV15 | TRBD1 | CATSRDVQGAGTEAFF | TGTGCCACCAGCAGAGATGTGCAGGGGGCGGGAACTGAAGCTTTCTTT
TRBJ1-2 | NA | TRBV7-9 | NA | CASTAVEGSRGYTF | TGTGCCAGTACCGCGGTGGAGGGCTCGCGTGGCTACACCTTC
TRBJ2-2 | NA | TRBV2 | NA | CASSPSGGTRGELFF | TGTGCCAGCAGTCCTTCCGGGGGAACCCGCGGGGAGCTGTTTTTT
TRBJ1-5 | few | TRBV12-3/TRBV12-4 | NA | CASSRDNLNQPQHF | TGTGCCAGCAGTCGGGACAACCTCAATCAGCCCCAGCATTTT
TRBJ2-3 | many | TRBV12-3/TRBV12-4 | NA | CASSQNRVSRADTQYF | TGTGCCAGCAGCCAGAACAGGGTGAGCAGAGCAGATACGCAGTATTTT
TRBJ2-1 | few | TRBV20-1 | TRBD2 | CSAINFGGGNQQFF | TGCAGTGCTATTAACTTTGGGGGAGGGAATCAGCAGTTCTTC
TRBJ1-1 | NA | TRBV29-1 | NA | CSALVEEAFF | TGCAGCGCCCTGGTCGAAGAAGCTTTCTTT
TRBJ1-2 | many | TRBV5-1 | NA | CASSLETGSGYTF | TGCGCCAGCAGCTTAGAAACAGGGTCTGGCTACACCTTC
TRBJ2-6 | few | TRBV27 | NA | CASRLMGGPGANVLTF | TGTGCCAGCAGGCTAATGGGGGGGCCAGGGGCCAACGTCCTGACTTTC
TRBJ1-2 | few | TRBV19 | NA | CASSTGDFNYGYTF | TGTGCCAGTAGTACAGGGGATTTTAACTATGGCTACACCTTC
TRBJ2-1 | few | TRBV7-9 | TRBD1 | CASSSGTGAYNEQFF | TGTGCCAGCAGCTCGGGGACAGGGGCCTACAATGAGCAGTTCTTC
TRBJ2-3 | few | TRBV12-3/TRBV12-4 | NA | CASSRTLRTDTQYF | TGTGCCAGCAGTCGGACACTGCGCACAGATACGCAGTATTTT
TRBJ1-4 | many | TRBV4-3 | NA | CASSQDYNPREKLFF | TGCGCCAGCAGCCAAGATTACAACCCGCGAGAAAAACTGTTTTTT
TRBJ1-2 | NA | TRBV9 | TRBD1 | CASSVGGQGAGYGYTF | TGTGCCAGCAGCGTAGGGGGACAGGGGGCCGGCTATGGCTACACCTTC
TRBJ2-7 | NA | TRBV28 | TRBD2 | CASSLDGRVGEQYF | TGTGCCAGCAGTTTAGACGGGAGGGTCGGGGAGCAGTACTTC
TRBJ2-5 | NA | TRBV9 | NA | CASSVEILAGGGETQYF | TGTGCCAGCAGCGTAGAAATACTAGCTGGAGGGGGCGAGACCCAGTACTTC
TRBJ2-5 | many | TRBV3-1 | TRBD2 | CASSSRQHKRGQYF | TGTGCCAGCAGCTCCCGACAGCACAAGCGGGGCCAGTACTTC
TRBJ2-7 | NA | TRBV5-6 | NA | CASSPGTIHEQYF | TGTGCCAGCAGCCCTGGGACAATCCACGAGCAGTACTTC
TRBJ2-5 | few | TRBV29-1 | NA | CSVVGGQLMETQYF | TGCAGCGTTGTCGGGGGTCAGCTTATGGAGACCCAGTACTTC
TRBJ2-2 | NA | TRBV4-1 | TRBD1 | CASSRRQGSGTGELFF | TGCGCCAGCAGCCGCCGACAGGGCTCCGGCACCGGGGAGCTGTTTTTT
TRBJ2-3 | few | TRBV28 | NA | CASSTGTATDTQYF | TGTGCCAGCAGCACCGGGACGGCCACAGATACGCAGTATTTT